This TCR beta chain came from a study of cytomegalovirus exposure and HLA in healthy donors. This clone was counted only a few times. With 60 Vbeta and 13 Jbeta primers, the PCR was carried out. The table came from immunoSEQ multiplex PCR; TCRdb's copy has only in-frame clones and leaves some out. The sample lists approximately 110,000 clones, just under 70% seen once, with 8.5% to 9.5% in the top ten. Trimming removed 6 bases at V and 2 bases at J, with 16 bases between. Germline CDR1 SGHRS, CDR2 YFSETQ. CDR3 length: 15 residues. This clonotype was obtained from a man aged 25-40 years in good health and CMV-seropositive. Sequenced sample: PBMCs. This chain links TRBV5-1 with TRBJ2-3; TRBD2 might be the D (7 bases). This CDR3 reads CASTPVGGLTDTQYF. The CDR3 nucleotides read TGCGCCAGCACCCCTGTGGGGGGGCTCACAGATACGCAGTATTTT.